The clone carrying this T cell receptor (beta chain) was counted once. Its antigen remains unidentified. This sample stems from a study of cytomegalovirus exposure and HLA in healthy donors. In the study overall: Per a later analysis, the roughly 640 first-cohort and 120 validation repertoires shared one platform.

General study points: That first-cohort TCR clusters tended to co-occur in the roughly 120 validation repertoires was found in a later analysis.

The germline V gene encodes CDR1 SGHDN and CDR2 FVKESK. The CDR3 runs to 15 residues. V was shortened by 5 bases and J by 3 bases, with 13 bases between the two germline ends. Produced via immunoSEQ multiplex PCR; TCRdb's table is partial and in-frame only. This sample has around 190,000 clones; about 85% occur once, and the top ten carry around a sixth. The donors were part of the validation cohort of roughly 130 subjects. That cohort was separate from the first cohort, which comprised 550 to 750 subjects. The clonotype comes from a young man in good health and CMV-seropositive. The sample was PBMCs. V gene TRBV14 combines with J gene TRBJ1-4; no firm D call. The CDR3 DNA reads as TGTGCCAGCAGCACCTCCCGAGATGCTAATGAAAAACTGTTTTTT. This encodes CASSTSRDANEKLFF. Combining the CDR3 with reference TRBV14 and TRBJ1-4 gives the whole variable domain EAGVTQFPSHSVIEKGQTVTLRCDPISGHDNLYWYRRVMGKEIKFLLHFVKESKQDESGMPNNRFLAERTGGTYSTLKVQPAELEDSGVYFCASSTSRDANEKLFFGSGTQLSVL.